Shown below are 21 T cell receptor beta chains from a single sample sequenced in a study of Ad26.COV2.S vaccination and SARS-CoV-2 variants. The sample's treatment: about 20 received Ad26.COV2.S at low or high dose, single or two shots; about five received placebo; per-sample allocation not given. Sampling took place 63 days after the first vaccine or placebo injection. Assay used: immunoSEQ multiplex PCR; TCRdb lists only in-frame clones, some missing. The table lists 510,000 or so clones, about 83% of them singletons. Specimen: peripheral blood, collected in a trial of Ad26.COV2.S vaccine versus placebo. Every receptor here comes from a person aged 18-60 years who received the Ad26.COV2.S COVID-19 vaccine or a placebo.

The chain joins TRBV5-1 to TRBJ2-1; 7 nucleotides agree with TRBD2. The CDR3 covers 16 residues. In germline, CDR1 is SGHRS, CDR2 YFSETQ. Trimming at V came to 5 bases and at J to 7 bases, leaving 15 bases not matched to a gene. The CDR3 is CASSPGGRERTNEQFF. CDR3 DNA sequence: TGCGCCAGCAGTCCGGGGGGTCGGGAGCGTACGAATGAGCAGTTCTTC.

The chain combines TRBV4-2 with TRBJ2-2; D is ambiguous. CDR3 length: 15 residues. The ends were cut back, 0 bases at V and 3 bases at J, with 8 bases in the middle. CDR1 and CDR2 (germline): LGHNA, YNFKEQ. The CDR3 DNA is TGTGCCAGCAGCCAAGAATCCTCGGACACCGGGGAGCTGTTTTTT. Encoded protein: CASSQESSDTGELFF.

The chain joins TRBV18 to TRBJ2-1, with TRBD2 as a possible D gene (6 bases). Per the germline V gene, CDR1 is KGHSH and CDR2 is LQKENI. This CDR3 is built from 15 residues. Trimming stripped 2 bases from V and 7 bases from J, with 15 bases between. The CDR3 reads CASSPVSGDWNEQFF. The CDR3 DNA reads TGTGCCAGCTCACCAGTTAGCGGTGACTGGAATGAGCAGTTCTTC.

The gene calls are TRBV4-3 and TRBJ2-1; D is tentatively TRBD1 or TRBD2 (7 bases each). With 1 base removed from V and 7 bases from J, the gap between germline ends came to 17 bases. The CDR3 is made up of 16 amino acids. Germline lookup yields CDR1 LGHNA and CDR2 YSLEER. CDR3 amino acids: CASSQVVAGGANEQFF. The CDR3 nucleotides are TGCGCCAGCAGCCAAGTTGTTGCAGGGGGGGCGAATGAGCAGTTCTTC.

V is TRBV15 and J is TRBJ2-5, with D possibly being TRBD2 (6 bases). This CDR3 has 16 residues. Trimming cost V 0 bases and J 5 bases, with 16 bases left between them. Germline V gene lookup returns CDR1 LNHNV and CDR2 YYDKDF (reference sequence). The CDR3 reads CATSRDLGGGLETQYF. The CDR3 nucleotides are TGTGCCACCAGCAGAGATCTCGGGGGAGGCTTGGAGACCCAGTACTTC.

The chain links TRBV28 to TRBJ2-2; no clear D. Trimming removed 1 base at V and 7 bases at J, with 4 bases between. This CDR3 contains 12 residues. Germline CDR1 reads MDHEN; CDR2 reads SYDVKM. The CDR3 protein is CASSLFVGELFF. Written as DNA, the CDR3 is TGTGCCAGCAGTTTATTCGTCGGGGAGCTGTTTTTT.

The J gene is TRBJ2-1, the V gene TRBV10-3, with 7 bases that match TRBD1. After removal of 6 bases from V and 3 bases from J, the junction contained 2 bases not matched to a gene. CDR3 length: 13 residues. Germline V gene data show CDR1 as ENHRY and CDR2 as SYGVKD. The CDR3 nucleotides read TGTGCCATCAGCGGGACAGACTACAATGAGCAGTTCTTC. Its translation: CAISGTDYNEQFF.

The CDR3 region has the DNA TGTGCCAGCAGCTTGGCCGGAGGGAACACCGGGGAGCTGTTTTTT. Translating gives CASSLAGGNTGELFF. The genes are TRBV5-4 and TRBJ2-2, with D possibly being TRBD2 (5 bases). V lost 0 bases and J 1 base, leaving 7 bases between the germline ends. The CDR3 runs to 15 residues. Germline V CDR1 and CDR2: SGHNT, YYREEE (reference sequence).

Turning to this clone: The junction does not match germline at one end; this may be a read error. The chain is built from TRBV18 and TRBJ2-5; D may be TRBD1 (6 bases). Per the germline V gene, CDR1 is KGHSH and CDR2 is LQKENI. This CDR3 is built from 13 residues. CDR3 in amino acids: CASSPPTLSGANF. The CDR3 DNA is TGTGCCAGCTCACCACCGACATTGTCAGGGGCGAACTTC.

In its sample, this clone was seen once. The chain employs TRBV6-6 and TRBJ2-7; D is possibly TRBD2 (5 bases). The CDR3 is made up of 14 amino acids. V was pared by 5 bases and J by 2 bases, with 13 bases between. Per the germline V gene, CDR1 is MNHNY and CDR2 is SVGAGI (reference sequence). CDR3 residues: CASSPPGNPYEQYF. The DNA for the CDR3 is TGTGCCAGCAGTCCACCCGGGAACCCCTACGAGCAGTACTTC.

V usage is TRBV15 and J usage is TRBJ1-1; D is uncertain. Germline assignment: CDR1 LNHNV and CDR2 YYDKDF (reference sequence). The CDR3 has 13 residues. V lost 6 bases to trimming and J lost 2 bases, with 10 bases between them. The CDR3 spells CATRNGPNTEAFF. Written as DNA, the CDR3 is TGTGCCACCAGAAATGGACCCAACACTGAAGCTTTCTTT.

This clone turned up a few times. This chain uses TRBV11-2 with TRBJ2-7; 14 bases match TRBD2. The V gene end was trimmed by 3 bases and the J gene end by 6 bases; junction bases not matched to a gene: 4. Germline values: CDR1 SGHAT, CDR2 FQNNGV. This CDR3 has 15 residues. The CDR3 sequence is CASSFLGTSGSEQYF. The CDR3 region has the DNA TGTGCCAGCAGCTTCCTTGGGACTAGCGGGAGCGAGCAGTACTTC.

The chain couples TRBV6-5 to TRBJ2-2; a possible D gene is TRBD2 (6 bases). The CDR3 has 14 amino acids. Trimming took 8 bases from V and 0 from J, leaving 10 bases between them. Germline CDR1 and CDR2: MNHEY and SVGAGI. Here the CDR3 reads CASVSGANTGELFF. The CDR3 coding sequence is TGTGCCAGCGTTAGCGGAGCGAACACCGGGGAGCTGTTTTTT.

The chain employs TRBV5-6 and TRBJ2-7; D gene ambiguous. V shed 3 bases and J shed 3 bases, with 10 bases lying between them. Germline assignment: CDR1 SGHDT and CDR2 YYEEEE. This CDR3 has 13 amino acids. This CDR3 reads CASSSRIFYEQYF. Written as DNA, the CDR3 is TGTGCCAGCAGCTCGAGGATCTTCTACGAGCAGTACTTC.

The chain has TRBV3-1 (or the pseudogene TRBV3-2) and TRBJ2-2; TRBD2 is a possible D gene (6 bases). The ends were cut back, 4 bases at V and 1 base at J, with 13 bases in the middle. CDR1 and CDR2 from the germline V gene are LGHDT and YNNKEL (reference sequence). The CDR3 is 16 amino acids. CDR3 in DNA: TGTGCCAGCAGCCCCTGGTCGGGGGAGAACACCGGGGAGCTGTTTTTT. Protein: CASSPWSGENTGELFF.

The V gene is TRBV10-3, the J gene TRBJ1-5; TRBD1 matches at 8 bases. The trim removed 10 bases at V and 6 bases at J, leaving 17 bases unmatched. The CDR3 is 16 amino acids. Per the germline V gene, CDR1 is ENHRY and CDR2 is SYGVKD. The CDR3 nucleotides are TGTGCCACCGCCGCCGTTGACAGGGGATTTAGTCAGCCCCAGCATTTT. Translated, it gives CATAAVDRGFSQPQHF.

This clone was seen a handful of times. The chain couples TRBV1 to TRBJ2-2. TRBV1 is deemed a pseudogene. The CDR3 is 14 amino acids. In DNA form, the CDR3 reads TGCACCAGCACCCGGGCTCTAAACACCGGGGAGCTGTTTTTT. As protein: CTSTRALNTGELFF.

The CDR3 spells CASSPGGAFF. The DNA of the CDR3 is TGTGCCAGCAGCCCCGGTGGAGCTTTCTTT. The V call is TRBV13, the J call TRBJ1-1; D uncertain. Deletions cut 5 bases from V and 10 bases from J, with 8 bases between. Per the germline V gene, CDR1 is PRHDT and CDR2 is FYEKMQ (reference sequence). The CDR3 runs 10 residues. Supplemented by reference TRBV13 and TRBJ1-1, the full variable domain reads AAGVIQSPRHLIKEKRETATLKCYPIPRHDTVYWYQQGPGQDPQFLISFYEKMQSDKGSIPDRFSAQQFSDYHSELNMSSLELGDSALYFCASSPGGAFFGQGTRLTVV.

The genes are TRBV10-3 and TRBJ1-5; D gene ambiguous. The CDR3 is 13 amino acids. Trimming took off 4 bases at V and 8 bases at J, with 12 bases between the two ends. The germline gives CDR1 ENHRY, CDR2 SYGVKD. The CDR3 protein is CAISGRGMEPQHF. CDR3 coding DNA: TGTGCCATCAGTGGTCGGGGTATGGAGCCCCAGCATTTT.

The chain is built from TRBV24-1 and TRBJ1-1, with unresolved D. With 6 bases removed from V and 6 bases from J, the gap between germline ends came to 7 bases. Per the germline V gene, CDR1 is KGHDR and CDR2 is SFDVKD. This CDR3 comprises 11 residues. The CDR3 DNA sequence: TGTGCCACCAGTTACGGCGCTGAAGCTTTCTTT. This codes for CATSYGAEAFF.

This chain connects TRBV19 to TRBJ1-5; D ambiguous. Germline V CDR1 and CDR2: LNHDA, SQIVND (reference sequence). Between the trimmed V and J ends, which lost 7 bases and 0 bases, there was a span of 10 bases. The length of the CDR3 is 14 residues. For the CDR3, the DNA is TGTGCCAGTACATCGATCTTTAGCAATCAGCCCCAGCATTTT. Protein: CASTSIFSNQPQHF.